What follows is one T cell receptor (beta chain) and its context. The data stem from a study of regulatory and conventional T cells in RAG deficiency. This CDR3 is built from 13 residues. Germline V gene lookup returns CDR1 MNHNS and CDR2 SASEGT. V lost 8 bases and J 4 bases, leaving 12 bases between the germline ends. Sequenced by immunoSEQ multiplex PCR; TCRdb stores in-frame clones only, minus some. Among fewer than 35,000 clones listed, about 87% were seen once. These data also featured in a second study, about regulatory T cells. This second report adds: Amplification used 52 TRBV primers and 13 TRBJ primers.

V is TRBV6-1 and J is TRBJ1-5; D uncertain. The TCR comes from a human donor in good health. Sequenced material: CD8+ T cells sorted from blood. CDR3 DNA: TGTGCCAGCCAAGACGGTGCTAATCAGCCCCAGCATTTT. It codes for CASQDGANQPQHF.